This note documents a single T cell receptor (beta chain) sequence. Its matching antigen is unknown. There are 16 residues in the CDR3. V was clipped by 3 bases and J by 4 bases, with 17 bases between them. Germline CDR1 and CDR2: SGDLS and YYNGEE. The assay was immunoSEQ multiplex PCR, and TCRdb's table has in-frame clones only and misses some. The table lists about 2 million clones, over 85% of them singletons. The data are from a study of shared clonotypes between healthy human individuals. General observations from the study: About 5% was the fraction of naive CD4 clonotypes found shared across a few donors.

CD8 cells regarded as naive lacked CD45RO, were positively chosen for CCR7, and omitted terminally differentiated effector memory CD45RA+ cells. Donors, healthy HIV-negative adults, lacked recent acute infections or vaccinations. The chain has TRBV9 and TRBJ2-1; D is possibly TRBD1 or TRBD2 (5 bases each). The specimen sequenced was naive CD8+ T cells sorted from blood. The sequence came from a man aged 18-30 years in good health. CDR3: CASSGGTQGVYNEQFF. CDR3 DNA: TGTGCCAGCAGCGGAGGGACCCAAGGGGTGTACAATGAGCAGTTCTTC.